These 5 T cell receptor beta chains share one sample of origin, sequenced in a study of T cells in Graves' hyperthyroidism and ophthalmopathy. It was RNA transcripts that yielded the amplified TCR beta CDR3 regions. HTBI primers drove first-round RT-PCR of the TCR CDR3. TCRdb called the multiplex PCR reads again in MiXCR, with one record for every CDR3 protein. The sample includes 450,000 to 700,000 distinct CDR3 sequences, 46% of them seen just once. Sample: peripheral blood or thyroid tissue (not recorded which). The receptor set was obtained from an adult woman with Graves' disease, either hyperthyroidism or ophthalmopathy (not recorded which).

The rearrangement uses TRBV27 and TRBJ2-5; D may match TRBD1 or TRBD2 (5 bases each). Deletions cut 2 bases from V and 5 bases from J, with 15 bases between. The CDR3 runs to 15 residues. In germline, CDR1 is MNHEY, CDR2 SMNVEV (reference sequence). Here the CDR3 DNA reads TGTGCCAGCAGTTTAGTAGCAGGGAGCTCTGAGACCCAGTACTTC. This encodes CASSLVAGSSETQYF.

Many counts were recorded for this clonotype. The V gene is TRBV7-2, the J gene TRBJ2-5, with TRBD1 identical over 10 bases. CDR3 length: 15 residues. Germline lookup yields CDR1 SGHTA and CDR2 FQGNSA. Trimming removed 4 bases from V and 5 bases from J; junction bases left unmatched: 7. CDR3 sequence: CASSSGTGDWETQYF. CDR3 bases: TGTGCCAGCAGCTCGGGGACAGGGGATTGGGAGACCCAGTACTTC. The full variable domain, in which reference TRBV7-2 and TRBJ2-5 provide the parts outside the CDR3, is GAGVSQSPSNKVTEKGKDVELRCDPISGHTALYWYRQSLGQGLEFLIYFQGNSAPDKSGLPSDRFSAERTGGSVSTLTIQRTQQEDSAVYLCASSSGTGDWETQYFGPGTRLLVL.

This clonotype was counted between two and nine times. The rearrangement joins TRBV5-5 to TRBJ2-6; D unresolved. Per germline, CDR1 SGHKS and CDR2 YYEKEE (reference sequence). This CDR3 spans 16 amino acids. Trimming cost V 0 bases and J 1 base, with 8 bases left between them. DNA of the CDR3: TGTGCCAGCAGCTTGGGTGGCGGATCTGGGGCCAACGTCCTGACTTTC. Translation gives CASSLGGGSGANVLTF.

Ten or more counts support this clonotype. The genes are TRBV20-1 and TRBJ2-6; D is undetermined. Per germline, CDR1 DFQATT and CDR2 SNEGSKA (reference sequence). CDR3 length equals 13 residues. V was cut by 5 bases and J by 2 bases, with 7 bases left in between. The CDR3: CSAPLPGANVLTF. CDR3 DNA: TGCAGTGCTCCCCTACCTGGGGCCAACGTCCTGACTTTC.

This clonotype was found many times. The rearrangement uses TRBV2 and TRBJ1-5, with D tentatively TRBD1 (5 bases). The V end lost 6 bases, the J end lost 2 bases, and 11 bases lay between the germline ends. The CDR3 covers 14 residues. Germline V gene sequence: CDR1 SNHLY, CDR2 FYNNEI. The CDR3 region is CASRIREGNQPQHF. The CDR3 DNA sequence: TGTGCCAGCAGGATCAGGGAAGGCAATCAGCCCCAGCATTTT.